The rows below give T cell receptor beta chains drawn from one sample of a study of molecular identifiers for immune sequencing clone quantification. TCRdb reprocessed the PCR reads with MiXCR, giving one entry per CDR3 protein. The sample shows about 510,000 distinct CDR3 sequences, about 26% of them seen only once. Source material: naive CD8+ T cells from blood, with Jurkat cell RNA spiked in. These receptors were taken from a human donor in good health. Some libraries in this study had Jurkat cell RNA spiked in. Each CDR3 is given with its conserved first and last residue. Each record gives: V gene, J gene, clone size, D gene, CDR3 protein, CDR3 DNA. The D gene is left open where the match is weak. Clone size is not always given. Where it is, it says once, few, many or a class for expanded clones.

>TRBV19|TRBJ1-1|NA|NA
CASSDTYTEAFF
TGTGCCAGTAGTGATACCTACACTGAAGCTTTCTTT
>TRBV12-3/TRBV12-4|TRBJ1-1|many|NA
CASSLEGFGTEAFF
TGTGCCAGCAGTTTAGAAGGGTTTGGCACTGAAGCTTTCTTT
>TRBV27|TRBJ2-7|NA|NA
CASSLQAGPLNEQYF
TGTGCCAGCAGCTTACAGGCAGGACCTCTGAACGAGCAGTACTTC
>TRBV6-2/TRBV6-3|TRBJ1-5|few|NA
CASPFWDIFRYQPQHF
TGTGCCAGCCCCTTTTGGGACATTTTTAGGTATCAGCCCCAGCATTTT
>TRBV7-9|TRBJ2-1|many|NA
CASSTQGPSYSNEQFF
TGTGCCAGCAGCACCCAAGGCCCTAGTTACTCCAATGAGCAGTTCTTC
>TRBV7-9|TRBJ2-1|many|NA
CASSSGGSYNEQFF
TGTGCCAGCAGCTCCGGGGGCTCCTACAATGAGCAGTTCTTC
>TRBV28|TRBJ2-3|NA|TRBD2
CASSLGVGTSGMRVDTQYF
TGTGCCAGCAGTTTAGGAGTCGGGACTAGCGGGATGAGGGTGGATACGCAGTATTTT
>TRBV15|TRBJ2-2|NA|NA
CATSMDRANAGELFF
TGTGCCACCAGCATGGACAGAGCGAACGCCGGGGAGCTGTTTTTT
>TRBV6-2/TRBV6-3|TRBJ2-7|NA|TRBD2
CASNPLAGGGVAEQYF
TGTGCCAGCAACCCCCTAGCGGGAGGGGGGGTCGCGGAGCAGTACTTC
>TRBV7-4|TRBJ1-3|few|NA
CASSLAGHSGNTIYF
TGTGCCAGCAGCTTGGCAGGACACTCTGGAAACACCATATATTTT
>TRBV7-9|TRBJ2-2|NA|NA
CASSSTSSAGELFF
TGTGCCAGCAGCTCAACTAGTTCTGCCGGGGAGCTGTTTTTT
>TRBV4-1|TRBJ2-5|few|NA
CASSQDGGAFQETQYF
TGCGCCAGCAGCCAAGATGGTGGGGCCTTTCAAGAGACCCAGTACTTC
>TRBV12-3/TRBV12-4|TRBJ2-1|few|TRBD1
CASSWGRGLRSSYNEQFF
TGTGCCAGCAGTTGGGGCAGGGGGCTTCGCAGCTCCTACAATGAGCAGTTCTTC
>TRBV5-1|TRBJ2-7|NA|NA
CASSFYGYERYF
TGCGCGAGCAGCTTTTACGGATACGAGCGGTACTTC
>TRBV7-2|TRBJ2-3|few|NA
CASSFPLRFTGGPDTQYF
TGTGCCAGCAGCTTCCCTCTTAGGTTCACCGGGGGTCCAGATACGCAGTATTTT
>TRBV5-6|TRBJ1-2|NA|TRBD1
CASSPALRTGANYGYTF
TGTGCCAGCAGCCCCGCCTTACGGACAGGGGCGAACTATGGCTACACCTTC
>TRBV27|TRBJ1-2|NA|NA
CASSLWPPVNQVRDDYTF
TGTGCCAGCAGTTTATGGCCCCCGGTGAACCAGGTTCGAGATGACTACACCTTC
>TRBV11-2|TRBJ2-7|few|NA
CASSLDRDPRYYEQYF
TGTGCCAGCAGCCTAGACCGGGACCCCAGGTACTACGAGCAGTACTTC
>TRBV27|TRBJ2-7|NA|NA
CASSFGASSYEQYF
TGTGCCAGCAGTTTTGGGGCGTCCTCCTACGAGCAGTACTTC
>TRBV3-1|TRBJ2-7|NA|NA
CASSQRTSTYEQYF
TGTGCCAGCAGCCAAAGGACAAGTACCTACGAGCAGTACTTC
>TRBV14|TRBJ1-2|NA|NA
CASSLRRDYGYTF
TGTGCCAGCAGCCTGAGGAGGGACTATGGCTACACCTTC
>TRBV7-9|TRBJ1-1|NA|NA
CASSLDPWDTPNTEAFF
TGTGCCAGCAGCTTAGATCCGTGGGACACTCCGAACACTGAAGCTTTCTTT
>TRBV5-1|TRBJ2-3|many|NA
CASLMGDTQYF
TGCGCCAGCCTCATGGGAGATACGCAGTATTTT
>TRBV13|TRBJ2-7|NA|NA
CASSFYSGRENEQYF
TGTGCCAGCAGCTTTTACTCGGGACGGGAAAACGAGCAGTACTTC
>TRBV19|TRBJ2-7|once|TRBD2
CASSIGLAPCEQYF
TGTGCCAGTAGTATAGGACTAGCGCCCTGCGAGCAGTACTTC
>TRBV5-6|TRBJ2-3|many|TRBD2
CASSSREAGVSVDTQYF
TGTGCCAGCAGCTCCAGGGAGGCGGGAGTTTCGGTAGATACGCAGTATTTT
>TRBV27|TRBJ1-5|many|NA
CASRETYSNQPQHF
TGTGCCAGCAGAGAGACTTATAGCAATCAGCCCCAGCATTTT
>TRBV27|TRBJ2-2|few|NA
CATLTYGERTGELFF
TGTGCCACCTTAACATACGGCGAGAGGACCGGGGAGCTGTTTTTT
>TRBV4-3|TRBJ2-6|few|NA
CASSQDHRAGANVLTF
TGCGCCAGCAGCCAAGACCACAGGGCTGGGGCCAACGTCCTGACTTTC
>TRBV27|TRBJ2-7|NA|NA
CASSSVAGTSEQYF
TGTGCCAGCAGTTCCGTGGCGGGAACCTCCGAGCAGTACTTC
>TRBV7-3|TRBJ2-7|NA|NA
CASSLFPGGEEQYF
TGTGCCAGCAGCTTATTTCCGGGCGGGGAGGAGCAGTACTTC
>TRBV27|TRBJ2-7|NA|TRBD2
CASSFTSGESYEQYF
TGTGCCAGCAGTTTTACTAGCGGAGAAAGCTACGAGCAGTACTTC
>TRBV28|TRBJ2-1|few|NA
CASSFLEGYNEQFF
TGTGCCAGCAGTTTTTTAGAGGGTTACAATGAGCAGTTCTTC
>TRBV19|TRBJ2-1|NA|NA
CASSIGGRSGNEQFF
TGTGCCAGTAGTATAGGTGGGAGGTCCGGCAATGAGCAGTTCTTC
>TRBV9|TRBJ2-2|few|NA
CASSVVQGIGAGELFF
TGTGCCAGCAGCGTAGTCCAGGGGATTGGAGCCGGGGAGCTGTTTTTT
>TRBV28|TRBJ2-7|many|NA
CASSYTIPGEQYF
TGTGCCAGCAGTTACACGATTCCTGGGGAGCAGTACTTC
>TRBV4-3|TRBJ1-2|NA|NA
CASSQAGASYNYGYTF
TGCGCCAGCAGCCAAGCCGGGGCATCTTACAACTATGGCTACACCTTC
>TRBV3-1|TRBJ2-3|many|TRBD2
CASSGTSGHTDTQYF
TGTGCCAGCAGCGGGACTAGCGGACACACAGATACGCAGTATTTT
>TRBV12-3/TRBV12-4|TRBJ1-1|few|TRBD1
CASKPGQTSTTEAFF
TGTGCCAGCAAACCGGGACAGACATCTACCACTGAAGCTTTCTTT
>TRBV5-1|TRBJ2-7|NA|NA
CASSLASRLSYEQYF
TGCGCCAGCAGCTTGGCTAGCAGACTCTCCTACGAGCAGTACTTC
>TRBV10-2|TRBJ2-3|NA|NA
CASREMGSTDTQYF
TGCGCCAGCAGGGAGATGGGCAGCACAGATACGCAGTATTTT
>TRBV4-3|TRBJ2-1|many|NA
CASSLEQGSYNEQFF
TGCGCCAGCAGCCTTGAGCAGGGTTCCTACAATGAGCAGTTCTTC
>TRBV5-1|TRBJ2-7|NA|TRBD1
CASSSARDRAYEQYF
TGCGCCAGCAGCTCGGCCCGGGACAGGGCCTACGAGCAGTACTTC
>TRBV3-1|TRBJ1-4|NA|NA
CASSQGLKPGWKEKLFF
TGTGCCAGCAGCCAAGGGTTAAAACCCGGTTGGAAAGAAAAACTGTTTTTT
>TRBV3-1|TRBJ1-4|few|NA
CASSSWTEGSEKLFF
TGTGCCAGCAGCTCGTGGACAGAGGGAAGTGAAAAACTGTTTTTT
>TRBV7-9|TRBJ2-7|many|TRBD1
CASSLQGPYEQYF
TGTGCCAGCAGCCTACAGGGGCCCTACGAGCAGTACTTC
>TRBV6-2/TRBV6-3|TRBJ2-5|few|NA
CATSGRYQETQYF
TGTGCCACGTCCGGGCGCTACCAAGAGACCCAGTACTTC
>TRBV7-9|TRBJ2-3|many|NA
CASSLMAGGTDTQYF
TGTGCCAGCAGCTTAATGGCAGGGGGCACAGATACGCAGTATTTT
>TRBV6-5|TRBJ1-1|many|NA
CASSRQLNTEAFF
TGTGCCAGCAGTAGACAGTTGAACACTGAAGCTTTCTTT